Included here is one TCR beta chain sequence, with context. The antigen is not known. The record originates from a study of T cells expressing NK-cell markers. General study findings and limits: Dominant NKG2C+ clonotypes accounted for 1.0-7.0% of CD8+ T cells in roughly 6 donors.

This CDR3 contains 14 residues. Germline V gene sequence: CDR1 KGHDR, CDR2 SFDVKD. TCRdb re-called the 5' RACE reads and catalogs CDR3 proteins one per entry, DNA excluded. Its clone listing holds 300,000 to 500,000 distinct CDR3 sequences. This TCR was recovered from a woman between 45 and 60 years old in good health. The chain is built from TRBV24-1 and TRBJ2-2; there is no DNA to check the TCRdb D call of TRBD2. Sequenced material: blood T cells: a sorted CD56 or NKG2C T cell subset, CD4+ or CD8+ T cells, or bulk PBMC T cells (not recorded which). The CDR3 region is CATSDPREAGELFF.